This T cell receptor (beta chain) stems from a study of cytomegalovirus exposure and HLA in healthy donors. About the research overall: The Caucasian-associated ancestry cluster held around four fifths of a few hundred genotyped donors. Study conclusions and caveats: Immune exposure was documented only through CMV serostatus. In a later analysis, most CMV-associated TCR beta chains appeared HLA-restricted. Associated with HLA alleles at 0.05 false discovery rate in a later analysis were 16,951 TCR beta sequences.

A multiplex PCR was run with 60 Vbeta primers and 13 Jbeta primers. TCRdb's table, derived via immunoSEQ multiplex PCR, lists solely in-frame clones and lacks some. The sample lists 180,000 or so clones; about four fifths were seen once. The CDR3 loop spans 14 amino acids. Trimming removed 3 bases from V and 5 bases from J; junction bases left unmatched: 7. Germline CDR1 PRHDT, CDR2 FYEKMQ (reference sequence). As to this clone: What it binds is unknown.

The receptor comes from a woman aged 18-30 years in good health and CMV-seropositive. V usage is TRBV13 and J usage is TRBJ2-7; 7 bases fit TRBD1. The sequencing input was PBMCs. CDR3 sequence reads: CASSLADRVDEQYF. CDR3 bases: TGTGCCAGCAGCTTGGCCGACAGGGTCGACGAGCAGTACTTC.